The T cell receptor (beta chain) described here comes from a study of PD-L1 blockade in urothelial cancer. TCRdb keeps only in-frame clones here, not all; method: immunoSEQ multiplex PCR. The sample lists about 88,000 clones; roughly 90% were seen once. The CDR3 sequence is 14 residues long. The V and J ends lost 4 bases and 5 bases, in that order; junction bases with no gene match: 5. CDR1 is SEHNR, CDR2 FQNEAQ, per germline (reference sequence). The receptor was derived from a man aged 55 to 70 with urothelial cancer. Sequencing was performed on PBMCs, taken around atezolizumab (anti-PD-L1) treatment. The chain employs TRBV7-9 and TRBJ2-7; 10 bases match TRBD1. CDR3 in DNA: TGTGCCAGCAGCTCCGGGACAGGGGTAGACGAGCAGTACTTC. Encoded protein: CASSSGTGVDEQYF. Supplemented by reference TRBV7-9 and TRBJ2-7, the full variable domain reads DTGVSQNPRHKITKRGQNVTFRCDPISEHNRLYWYRQTLGQGPEFLTYFQNEAQLEKSRLLSDRFSAERPKGSFSTLEIQRTEQGDSAMYLCASSSGTGVDEQYFGPGTRLTVT.